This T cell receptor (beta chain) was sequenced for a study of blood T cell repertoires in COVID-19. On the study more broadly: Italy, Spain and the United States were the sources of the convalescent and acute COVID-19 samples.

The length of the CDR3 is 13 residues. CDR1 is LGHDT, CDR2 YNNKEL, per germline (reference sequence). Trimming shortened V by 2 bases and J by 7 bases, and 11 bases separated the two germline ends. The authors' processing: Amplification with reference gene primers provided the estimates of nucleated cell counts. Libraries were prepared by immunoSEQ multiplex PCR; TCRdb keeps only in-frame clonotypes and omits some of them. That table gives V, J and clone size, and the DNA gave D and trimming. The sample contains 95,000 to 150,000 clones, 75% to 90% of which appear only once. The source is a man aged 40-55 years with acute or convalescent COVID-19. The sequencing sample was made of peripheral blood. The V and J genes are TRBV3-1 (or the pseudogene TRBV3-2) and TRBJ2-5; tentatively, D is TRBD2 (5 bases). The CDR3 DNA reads TGTGCCAGCAGCCAAACTAGTAAAGGGACCCAGTACTTC. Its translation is CASSQTSKGTQYF.